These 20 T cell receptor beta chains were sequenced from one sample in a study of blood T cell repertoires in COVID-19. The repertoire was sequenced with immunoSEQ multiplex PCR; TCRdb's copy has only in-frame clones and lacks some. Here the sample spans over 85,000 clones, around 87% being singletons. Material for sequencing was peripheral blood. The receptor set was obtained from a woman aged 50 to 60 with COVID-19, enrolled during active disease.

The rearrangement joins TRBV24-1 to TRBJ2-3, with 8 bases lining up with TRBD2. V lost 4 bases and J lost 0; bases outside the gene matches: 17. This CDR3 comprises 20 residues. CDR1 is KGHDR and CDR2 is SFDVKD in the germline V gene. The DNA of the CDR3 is TGTGCCACCAGTGACCTGGGGAGCGGGAGCTCTTCCTCTAGCACAGATACGCAGTATTTT. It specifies CATSDLGSGSSSSSTDTQYF.

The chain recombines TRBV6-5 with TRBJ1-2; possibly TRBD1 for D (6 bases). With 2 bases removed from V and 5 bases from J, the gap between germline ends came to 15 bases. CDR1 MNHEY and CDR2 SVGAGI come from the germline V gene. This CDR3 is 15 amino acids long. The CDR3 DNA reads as TGTGCCAGCAGTTACGGACCGGGGGGGCGGTATGGCTACACCTTC. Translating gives CASSYGPGGRYGYTF.

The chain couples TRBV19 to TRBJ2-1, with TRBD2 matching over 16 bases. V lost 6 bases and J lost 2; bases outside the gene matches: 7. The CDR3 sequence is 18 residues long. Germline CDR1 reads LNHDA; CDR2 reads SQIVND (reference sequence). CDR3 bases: TGTGCCAGTAGGTCCGGGACTAGCGGGGGGGCCGCCTACAATGAGCAGTTCTTC. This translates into CASRSGTSGGAAYNEQFF.

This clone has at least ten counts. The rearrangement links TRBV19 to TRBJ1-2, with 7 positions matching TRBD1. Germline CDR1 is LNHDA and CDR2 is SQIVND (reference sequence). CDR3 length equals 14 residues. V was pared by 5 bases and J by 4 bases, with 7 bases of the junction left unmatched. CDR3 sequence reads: CASSSQGQSYGYTF. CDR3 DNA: TGTGCCAGTAGTTCCCAGGGACAGTCCTATGGCTACACCTTC.

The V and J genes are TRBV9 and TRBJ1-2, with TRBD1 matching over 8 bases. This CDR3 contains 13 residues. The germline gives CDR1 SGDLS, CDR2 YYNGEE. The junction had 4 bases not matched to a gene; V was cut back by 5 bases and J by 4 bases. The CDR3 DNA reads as TGTGCCAGCAGGGACAGGGCTTCCTATGGCTACACCTTC. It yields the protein CASRDRASYGYTF.

CDR3 amino acids: CASRRTDNSNQPQHF. CDR3 in DNA: TGTGCCAGCAGACGGACGGACAATAGCAATCAGCCCCAGCATTTT. The chain recombines TRBV2 with TRBJ1-5, with D perhaps TRBD1 (5 bases). This CDR3 is built from 15 residues. The V gene's germline CDR1 is SNHLY and CDR2 FYNNEI. With 6 bases removed from V and 0 bases from J, the gap between germline ends came to 12 bases.

CDR3 bases: TGTGCCAGCAGCTTGGGTACAGGGGGGTCCTACGAGCAGTACTTC. The encoded protein is CASSLGTGGSYEQYF. The chain couples TRBV5-4 to TRBJ2-7; 8 nucleotides align to TRBD1. Trimming at V came to 0 bases and at J to 1 base, leaving 3 bases not matched to a gene. Germline CDR1 reads SGHNT; CDR2 reads YYREEE (reference sequence). CDR3 size: 15 residues.

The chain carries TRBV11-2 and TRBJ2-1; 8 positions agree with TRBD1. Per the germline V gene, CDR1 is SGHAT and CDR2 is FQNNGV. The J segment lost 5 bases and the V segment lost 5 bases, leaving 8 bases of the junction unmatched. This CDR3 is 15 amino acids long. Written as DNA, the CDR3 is TGTGCCAGCAGCCCTTTAGGGACAGGCGACAATGAGCAGTTCTTC. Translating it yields CASSPLGTGDNEQFF.

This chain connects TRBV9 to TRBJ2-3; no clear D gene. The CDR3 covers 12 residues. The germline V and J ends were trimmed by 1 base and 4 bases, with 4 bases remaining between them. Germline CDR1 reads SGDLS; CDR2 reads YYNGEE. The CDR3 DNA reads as TGTGCCAGCAGCGTACAGTCAGATACGCAGTATTTT. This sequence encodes CASSVQSDTQYF.

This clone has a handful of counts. CDR3: CASRAGTGGGYEQYF. The CDR3 DNA is TGTGCCAGCAGGGCAGGGACAGGGGGCGGGTACGAGCAGTACTTC. This chain joins TRBV2 and TRBJ2-7; 12 positions agree with TRBD1. Germline trimming cut 6 bases from V and 4 bases from J; bases unmatched to any gene: 7. Germline loops: CDR1 SNHLY, CDR2 FYNNEI. The CDR3 is 15 amino acids.

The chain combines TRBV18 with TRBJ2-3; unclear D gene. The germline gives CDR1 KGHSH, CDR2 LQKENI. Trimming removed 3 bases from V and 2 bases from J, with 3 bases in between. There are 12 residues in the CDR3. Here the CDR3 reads CASSPYTDTQYF. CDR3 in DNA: TGTGCCAGCTCACCGTACACAGATACGCAGTATTTT.

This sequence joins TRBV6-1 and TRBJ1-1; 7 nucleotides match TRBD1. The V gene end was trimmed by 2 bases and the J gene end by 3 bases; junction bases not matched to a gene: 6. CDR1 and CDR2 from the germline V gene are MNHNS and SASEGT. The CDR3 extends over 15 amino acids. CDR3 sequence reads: CASSERGLIDTEAFF. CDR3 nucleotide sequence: TGTGCCAGCAGTGAAAGGGGGCTAATCGACACTGAAGCTTTCTTT.

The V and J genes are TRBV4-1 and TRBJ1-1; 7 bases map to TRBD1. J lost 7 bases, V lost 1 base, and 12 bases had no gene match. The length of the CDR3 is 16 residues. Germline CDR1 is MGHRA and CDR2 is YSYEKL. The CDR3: CASSQATGAIWGEAFF. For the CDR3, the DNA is TGCGCCAGCAGCCAAGCTACAGGGGCCATTTGGGGTGAAGCTTTCTTT.

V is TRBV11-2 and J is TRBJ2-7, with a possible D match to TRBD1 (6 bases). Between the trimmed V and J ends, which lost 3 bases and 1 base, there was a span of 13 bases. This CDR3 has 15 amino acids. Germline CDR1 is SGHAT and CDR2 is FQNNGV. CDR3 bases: TGTGCCAGCAGCTTTGGGTCAGGGGTATCCTACGAGCAGTACTTC. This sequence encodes CASSFGSGVSYEQYF.

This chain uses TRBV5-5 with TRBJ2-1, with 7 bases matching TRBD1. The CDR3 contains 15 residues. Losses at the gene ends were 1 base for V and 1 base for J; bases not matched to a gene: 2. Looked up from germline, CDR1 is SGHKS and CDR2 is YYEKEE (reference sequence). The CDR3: CASSLTGESYNEQFF. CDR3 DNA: TGTGCCAGCAGCTTGACAGGGGAATCCTACAATGAGCAGTTCTTC.

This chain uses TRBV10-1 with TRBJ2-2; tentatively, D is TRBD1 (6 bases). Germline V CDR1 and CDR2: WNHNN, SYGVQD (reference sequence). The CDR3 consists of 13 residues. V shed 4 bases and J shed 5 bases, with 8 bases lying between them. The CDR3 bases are TGCGCCAGCAGTGGAGGGGGAACCGGGGAGCTGTTTTTT. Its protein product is CASSGGGTGELFF.

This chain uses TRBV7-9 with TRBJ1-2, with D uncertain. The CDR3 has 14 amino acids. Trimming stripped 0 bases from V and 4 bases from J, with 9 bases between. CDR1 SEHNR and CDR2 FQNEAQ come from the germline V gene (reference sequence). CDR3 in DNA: TGTGCCAGCAGCTTAGCTTCCAAGCCCTATGGCTACACCTTC. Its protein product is CASSLASKPYGYTF.

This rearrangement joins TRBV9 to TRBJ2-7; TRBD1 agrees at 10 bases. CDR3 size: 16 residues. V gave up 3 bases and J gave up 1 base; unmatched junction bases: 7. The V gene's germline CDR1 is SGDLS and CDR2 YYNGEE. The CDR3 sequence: CASSGGQGFGSYEQYF. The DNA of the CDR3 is TGTGCCAGCAGCGGGGGACAGGGGTTTGGGTCCTACGAGCAGTACTTC.

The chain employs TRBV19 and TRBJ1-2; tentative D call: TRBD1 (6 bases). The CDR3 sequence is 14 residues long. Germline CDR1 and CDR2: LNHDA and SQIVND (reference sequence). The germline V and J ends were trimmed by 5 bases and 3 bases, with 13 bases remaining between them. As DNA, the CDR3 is TGTGCCAGTAGTCCGGACAGAATGGACTATGGCTACACCTTC. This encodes CASSPDRMDYGYTF.

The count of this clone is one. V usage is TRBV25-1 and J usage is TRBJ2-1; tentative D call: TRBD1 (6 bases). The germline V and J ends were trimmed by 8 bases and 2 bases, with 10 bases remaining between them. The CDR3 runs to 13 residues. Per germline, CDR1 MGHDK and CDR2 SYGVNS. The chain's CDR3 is CASGTLAYNEQFF. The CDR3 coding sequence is TGTGCCAGCGGGACACTCGCCTACAATGAGCAGTTCTTC.